The 13 T cell receptor beta chains below all came from one sample that was sequenced in a study of T cell responses to AZD1222 COVID-19 vaccine. Generated by immunoSEQ multiplex PCR, the TCRdb table keeps only in-frame clones and is missing some. The sample holds around 62,000 clones; around nine tenths are singletons and the top ten take approximately 5.4%. The sequenced sample was peripheral blood, obtained on day 0 of AZD1222 vaccination. The source of these receptors is an adult in good health.

The J gene is TRBJ1-1, the V gene TRBV18; 8 positions match TRBD1. The CDR3 runs 15 residues. V gave up 0 bases and J gave up 6 bases; unmatched junction bases: 6. Germline CDR1 is KGHSH and CDR2 is LQKENI. CDR3 bases: TGTGCCAGCTCACCACCGCTCAGGGGGCTTCCTGAAGCTTTCTTT. Its translation is CASSPPLRGLPEAFF.

V usage is TRBV12-5 and J usage is TRBJ1-5, with D unresolved. Trimming removed 7 bases from V and 7 bases from J, with 14 bases in between. Germline V gene sequence: CDR1 LGHNT, CDR2 FRNRAP. The CDR3 is 13 residues long. CDR3 loop: CASAVTHKQPQHF. The CDR3 DNA reads as TGTGCTAGTGCCGTCACACACAAGCAGCCCCAGCATTTT.

The rearrangement joins TRBV6-5 to TRBJ2-2; no definite D call. The ends were cut back, 6 bases at V and 1 base at J, with 6 bases in the middle. This CDR3 is built from 13 residues. CDR1 is MNHEY, CDR2 SVGAGI, per germline. CDR3: CASSARNTGELFF. In nucleotides, the CDR3 is TGTGCCAGCAGCGCACGGAACACCGGGGAGCTGTTTTTT.

V and J are TRBV6-5 and TRBJ2-3; D possibly uses TRBD1 or TRBD2 (7 bases each). This CDR3 contains 13 residues. The V gene lost 8 bases and the J gene lost 6 bases, with 15 bases spanning the gap. Germline CDR1 is MNHEY and CDR2 is SVGAGI. The CDR3 sequence: CASWEGATDTQYF. In DNA form, the CDR3 reads TGTGCCAGCTGGGAGGGGGCCACGGATACGCAGTATTTT.

V gene TRBV19 combines with J gene TRBJ2-3; weak D call: TRBD1 (5 bases). Germline CDR1 LNHDA, CDR2 SQIVND (reference sequence). The V gene lost 6 bases and the J gene lost 2 bases, with 18 bases spanning the gap. The length of the CDR3 is 16 residues. The CDR3 loop reads CASRQARTGNTDTQYF. The CDR3 DNA reads as TGTGCCAGTAGACAGGCACGCACAGGAAACACAGATACGCAGTATTTT.

The J gene is TRBJ2-3, the V gene TRBV5-1, with a tentative D call TRBD2 (6 bases). The CDR3 is made up of 14 amino acids. V was cut by 3 bases and J by 6 bases, with 14 bases left in between. Germline V gives CDR1 SGHRS, CDR2 YFSETQ. This chain's CDR3 is CASSWGDPADTQYF. The CDR3 DNA sequence: TGCGCCAGCAGCTGGGGGGACCCCGCGGATACGCAGTATTTT.

The chain's CDR3 is CASSSRPEANYGYTF. Written as DNA, the CDR3 is TGTGCCAGCAGCTCCAGACCCGAAGCTAACTATGGCTACACCTTC. The chain uses TRBV7-6 and TRBJ1-2, with unresolved D. The CDR3 has 15 amino acids. From germline, CDR1 is SGHVS and CDR2 FNYEAQ. With 4 bases removed from V and 0 bases from J, the gap between germline ends came to 12 bases. Filled out from reference TRBV7-6 and TRBJ1-2, the complete variable domain reads GAGVSQSPRYKVTKRGQDVALRCDPISGHVSLYWYRQALGQGPEFLTYFNYEAQQDKSGLPNDRFSAERPEGSISTLTIQRTEQRDSAMYRCASSSRPEANYGYTFGSGTRLTVV.

V and J are TRBV2 and TRBJ1-5; D unclear. The CDR3 runs 13 residues. Germline V gene sequence: CDR1 SNHLY, CDR2 FYNNEI. Trimming left V 4 bases short and J 0 bases short, with 4 bases between. For the CDR3, the DNA is TGTGCCAGCAGTGGCGTTAGCAATCAGCCCCAGCATTTT. This gives the protein CASSGVSNQPQHF.

This rearrangement joins TRBV12-5 to TRBJ1-1; D unresolved. With 1 base removed from V and 2 bases from J, the gap between germline ends came to 5 bases. There are 13 residues in the CDR3. Germline lookup yields CDR1 LGHNT and CDR2 FRNRAP. CDR3 DNA sequence: TGTGCTAGTGGTTTGGAGTACAACACTGAAGCTTTCTTT. It is translated as CASGLEYNTEAFF.

V and J are TRBV7-6 and TRBJ1-3; D gene ambiguous. Germline V gene data show CDR1 as SGHVS and CDR2 as FNYEAQ. The CDR3 spans 18 residues. Trimming stripped 0 bases from V and 0 bases from J, with 15 bases between. As DNA, the CDR3 is TGTGCCAGCAGCTTAGCCCCTGCCAGGCCTAGCTCTGGAAACACCATATATTTT. Translating gives CASSLAPARPSSGNTIYF.

This rearrangement joins TRBV5-1 to TRBJ1-4; D gene uncertain. Germline assignment: CDR1 SGHRS and CDR2 YFSETQ. Trimming pared 2 bases from V and 8 bases from J, leaving 7 bases between. The CDR3 consists of 12 residues. CDR3 loop: CASSLPGEKLFF. The DNA for the CDR3 is TGCGCCAGCAGCTTACCAGGCGAAAAACTGTTTTTT.

The rearrangement links TRBV11-2 to TRBJ2-7, with TRBD2 identical over 8 bases. The CDR3 is 16 residues long. Germline CDR1 is SGHAT and CDR2 is FQNNGV. After removal of 3 bases from V and 3 bases from J, the junction contained 10 bases not matched to a gene. The CDR3 region is CASSLGAAGGIYEQYF. The CDR3 region has the DNA TGTGCCAGCAGCTTGGGGGCCGCGGGGGGCATCTACGAGCAGTACTTC.

This chain links TRBV24-1 with TRBJ2-2; 10 positions agree with TRBD2. The CDR3 covers 17 residues. Unmatched junction bases numbered 5, after V lost 5 bases and J lost 0 bases. From germline, CDR1 is KGHDR and CDR2 SFDVKD. The CDR3 spells CATSGVAGGPNTGELFF. CDR3 nucleotide sequence: TGTGCCACCAGTGGGGTAGCGGGGGGCCCGAACACCGGGGAGCTGTTTTTT.